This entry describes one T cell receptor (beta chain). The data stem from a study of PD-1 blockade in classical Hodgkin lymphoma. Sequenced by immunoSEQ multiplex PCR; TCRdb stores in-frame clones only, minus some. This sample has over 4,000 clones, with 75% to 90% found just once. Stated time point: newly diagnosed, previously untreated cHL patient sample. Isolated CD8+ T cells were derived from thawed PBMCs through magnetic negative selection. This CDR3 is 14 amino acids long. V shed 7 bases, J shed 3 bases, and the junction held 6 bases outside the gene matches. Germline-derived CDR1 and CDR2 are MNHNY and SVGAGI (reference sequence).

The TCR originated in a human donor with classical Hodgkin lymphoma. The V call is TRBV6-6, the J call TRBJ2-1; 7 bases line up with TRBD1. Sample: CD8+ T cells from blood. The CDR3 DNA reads TGTGCCAGCATCGCCGGGACAGACTACAATGAGCAGTTCTTC. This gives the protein CASIAGTDYNEQFF.